This T cell receptor (beta chain) is from a study of identical twins. TCRdb itself ran the 5' RACE reads through MiXCR, one entry per CDR3 protein. The sample yields about 250,000 distinct CDR3 sequences, around 8.8% seen once. General observations from the study: Carriage of fewer insertions was seen in abundant cord blood beta clonotypes, whereas memory repertoires showed none. Cross-sectional statistics, not tracking of the same donors, supported the conclusions.

This clonotype was counted a few times. The antigen is unknown. CDR1 is DFQATT, CDR2 SNEGSKA, per germline (reference sequence). This CDR3 is 18 amino acids long. Losses at the gene ends were 1 base for V and 2 bases for J; bases not matched to a gene: 14. This sample was shared with a second study, whose subject was yellow fever vaccine responses in identical twins.

This TCR derives from a woman aged 18-29 years in good health. The genes are TRBV20-1 and TRBJ2-4; 7 positions match TRBD2. Sequenced input: CD8+ T cells sorted from blood. The CDR3 reads CSARAILEGGRTKNIQYF. As DNA, the CDR3 is TGCAGTGCTAGAGCGATCCTAGAAGGCGGGAGAACCAAAAACATTCAGTACTTC.